This T cell receptor (beta chain) emerged from a study of shared clonotypes between healthy human individuals. From germline, CDR1 is SQVTM and CDR2 ANQGSEA. The ends were cut back, 7 bases at V and 5 bases at J, with 20 bases in the middle. This CDR3 spans 14 amino acids. Replicate PCRs from sorted subsets contained around 200 ng DNA, which is some 30,000 T cell genomes. Generated by immunoSEQ multiplex PCR, the TCRdb table keeps only in-frame clones and is missing some. This table has about 2,200,000 clones, 93% appearing once. Findings and caveats of the study: Across a handful of donors, naive CD4 shared around 5.4%, naive CD8 more than 3%, memory CD4 about 2.5%, memory CD8 under 0.5%.

CD8 cells classed as naive were CD45RO-negative and positively selected for CCR7, excluding terminally differentiated effector memory CD45RA+ cells. With regard to this clone: Its antigen remains unidentified.

This sequence joins TRBV29-1 and TRBJ1-1; a weak D match, TRBD1 (6 bases). This TCR derives from a young man in good health. Some clones in this sample may be carry-over from other donors' samples. Sequencing was carried out using naive CD8+ T cells from PBMCs. CDR3 DNA sequence: TGCAGCGCCCACGAGGGGGGCTATATAACTGAAGCTTTCTTT. It translates to CSAHEGGYITEAFF.